This section outlines one TCR beta chain sequence together with its context. Its specific antigen is unknown. A single base separates this from a much larger clone, so it may be a read error. From the cysteine through the phenylalanine, the CDR3 covers 18 amino acids. Kept here is only the CDR3 DNA, which spans 54 bases and is read in frame from base 1. CDR1 MNHEY and CDR2 SVGEGT are derived from the germline V gene. TRIzol reagent was used to extract blood RNA from unsorted whole blood, while the DNeasy Blood & Tissue kit provided the germline DNA. At the time of sampling, the patients were treatment-naive and had chronic HBV infection. Before surgery, 3 to 5 milliliters of peripheral blood were collected into K2EDTA tubes. Using a constant-region primer and ProtoScript II reverse transcriptase, TCRbeta-specific cDNA was reverse-transcribed from 500 to 650 ng total RNA. The TCRbeta libraries were prepared through three rounds of nested multiplex PCR following a slightly modified ARM-PCR procedure. Each of the first two PCR rounds ran for about 9 cycles and used multiplex TRBV1-TRBV30 forward primers together with a Cbeta reverse primer. Sample barcodes and Illumina adapters were added in a final 25-cycle PCR with Deep VentR polymerase. Before sequencing, amplicons between 200 and 500 bp were purified from gel using a QIAquick gel extraction kit. An Illumina HiSeq 2500 was used to sequence the TCRbeta amplicons with 250-bp paired-end reads. The original pipeline was this. Trimmomatic v0.33 was used to quality-trim the reads, and FLASH v1.2.11 was used to merge paired reads so that full CDR3 sequences could be recovered. V, D and J germline segments were assigned to the rearranged TCRbeta sequences using MiGEC v1.2.1b. VDJtools v1.0.0 computed clonotype statistics and Shannon-Wiener diversity indices. Except for diversity analysis, only each sample's 250 most abundant clonotypes were used in subsequent analyses to reduce sampling bias. The public sequencing data were trimmed at Q25 with fastp and processed into clonotypes with MiXCR by TCRdb, which kept only in-frame beta chains. Each entry is one CDR3 protein sequence, shown with its most common DNA and genes. In this record, the V and J calls reflect TCRdb's handling and not the investigators' own analysis. Present in this sample are 300,000 to 350,000 distinct CDR3 sequences, about three fifths of which were seen just once. The leading ten clones occupy about 17% of the sample.

This sample stems from a study of tumor-infiltrating lymphocytes in primary liver carcinoma (dated by TCRdb to 2016 to 2017). With respect to the entire study: Between late 2015 and March 2016, a handful of patients in China with histopathologically diagnosed primary liver carcinoma had surgical resection. The five patients had tumors staged T1-T3 N0M0, with maximum diameters ranging from about 4.2 to 10 cm. TCRbeta repertoire sequencing covered some 35 specimens from 5 patients: around 25 tumor regions, 5 adjacent noncancerous liver tissues and 5 peripheral blood samples. The study combined TCRbeta repertoire sequencing, expression microarrays and whole-exome sequencing across five regions of each liver tumor, with adjacent normal tissue and blood. High reproducibility was observed for the technical replicate repertoires, with mean shared-clone rates approximately 0.92 and correlation coefficients above 0.95. Of the five patients (three men and two women, aged 30 to 69 years), four had hepatocellular carcinoma and one had combined HCC and intrahepatic cholangiocarcinoma. Each sample produced about 3.5 to 7.13 million productive TCRbeta reads, and read depth showed no significant difference between tissue types.

Study-wide findings and limitations: The top 250 clones made up a significantly larger repertoire fraction in tumors than in blood (p = 0.039). With just five or six patients in the study, the authors point out that the findings should be validated in a larger study. Repertoire overlap was found to be higher between tumor regions (mean roughly 35%) than between tumor-adjacent (roughly 17%) or tumor-blood (around 15%) pairs, consistent with antigen-driven expansion. Bulk unsorted samples precluded comparing CD4+ and CD8+ T cell repertoires. Only the TCR beta chain was sequenced, which likely underestimates true repertoire diversity because unpaired alpha chains were not captured.

The sequenced sample was peripheral blood. This chain is built from TRBV6-2 or TRBV6-3 and TRBJ2-1, with TRBD2 matching 11 junction bases. The source of this sequence is a woman aged 30 to 39 with primary liver carcinoma and hepatitis B virus infection. In nucleotide form, the sequence is TGTGCCAGCAGTTACCGTAGCGGGAGGGCATTCCCTTACAATGAGCAGTCCTTC. This yields the protein CASSYRSGRAFPYNEQSF.